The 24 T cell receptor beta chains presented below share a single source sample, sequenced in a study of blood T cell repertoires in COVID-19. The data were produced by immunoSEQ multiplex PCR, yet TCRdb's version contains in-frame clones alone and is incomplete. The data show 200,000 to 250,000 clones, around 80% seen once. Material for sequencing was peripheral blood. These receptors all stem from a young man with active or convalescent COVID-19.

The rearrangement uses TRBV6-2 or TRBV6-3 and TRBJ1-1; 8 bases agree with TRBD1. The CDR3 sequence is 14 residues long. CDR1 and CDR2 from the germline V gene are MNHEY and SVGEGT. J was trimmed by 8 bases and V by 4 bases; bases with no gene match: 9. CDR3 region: CASSSVLQGAEAFF. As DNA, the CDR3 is TGTGCCAGCAGTTCGGTCTTGCAGGGGGCAGAAGCTTTCTTT.

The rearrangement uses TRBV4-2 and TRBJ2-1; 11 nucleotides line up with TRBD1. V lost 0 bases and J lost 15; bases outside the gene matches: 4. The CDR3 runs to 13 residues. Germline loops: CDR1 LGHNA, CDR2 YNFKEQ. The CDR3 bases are TGTGCCAGCAGCCAAGAGGGACAGGGGGTCCGGTTCTTC. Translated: CASSQEGQGVRFF.

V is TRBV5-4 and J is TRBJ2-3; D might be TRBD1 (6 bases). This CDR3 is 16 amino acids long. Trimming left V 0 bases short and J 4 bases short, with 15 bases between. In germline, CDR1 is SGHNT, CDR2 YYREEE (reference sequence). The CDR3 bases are TGTGCCAGCAGCTTGGGGAGGACAGCACTACCAGATACGCAGTATTTT. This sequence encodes CASSLGRTALPDTQYF.

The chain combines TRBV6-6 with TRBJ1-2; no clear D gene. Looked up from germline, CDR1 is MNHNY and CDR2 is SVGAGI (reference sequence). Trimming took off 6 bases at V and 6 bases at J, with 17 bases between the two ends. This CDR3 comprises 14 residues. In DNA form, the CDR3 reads TGTGCCAGCAGCCCTACTGTGAGGGTGGATGGCTACACCTTC. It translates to CASSPTVRVDGYTF.

The CDR3 region is CASSFPGEQYF. The CDR3 DNA follows: TGTGCCAGCAGCTTCCCGGGCGAGCAGTACTTC. The chain has TRBV5-5 and TRBJ2-7, with no clear D. Germline CDR1 SGHKS, CDR2 YYEKEE (reference sequence). Trimming stripped 2 bases from V and 6 bases from J, with 6 bases between. The CDR3 loop spans 11 amino acids.

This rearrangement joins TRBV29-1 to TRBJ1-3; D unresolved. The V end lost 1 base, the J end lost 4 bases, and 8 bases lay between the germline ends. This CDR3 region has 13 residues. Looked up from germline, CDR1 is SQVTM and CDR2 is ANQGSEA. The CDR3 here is CSVEGKEGNTIYF. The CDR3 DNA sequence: TGCAGCGTTGAAGGGAAGGAGGGAAACACCATATATTTT.

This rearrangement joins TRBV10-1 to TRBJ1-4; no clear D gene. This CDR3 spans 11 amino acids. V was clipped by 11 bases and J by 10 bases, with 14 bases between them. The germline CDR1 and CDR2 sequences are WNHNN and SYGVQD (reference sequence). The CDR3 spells CAGLSSGKLFF. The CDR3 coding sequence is TGCGCCGGTCTAAGTTCAGGAAAACTGTTTTTT.

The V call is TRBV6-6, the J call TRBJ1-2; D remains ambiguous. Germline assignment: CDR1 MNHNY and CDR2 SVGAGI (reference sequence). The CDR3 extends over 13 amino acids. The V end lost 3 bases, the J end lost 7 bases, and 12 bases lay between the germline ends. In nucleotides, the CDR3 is TGTGCCAGCAGTTATATTTCGGGGTCTGGCTACACCTTC. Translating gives CASSYISGSGYTF.

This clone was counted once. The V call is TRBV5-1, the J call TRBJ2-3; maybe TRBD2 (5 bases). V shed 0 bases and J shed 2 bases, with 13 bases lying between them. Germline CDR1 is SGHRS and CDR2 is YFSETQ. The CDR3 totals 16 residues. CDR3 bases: TGCGCCAGCAGCTTGGCTCTAGGACTTCTCACAGATACGCAGTATTTT. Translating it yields CASSLALGLLTDTQYF.

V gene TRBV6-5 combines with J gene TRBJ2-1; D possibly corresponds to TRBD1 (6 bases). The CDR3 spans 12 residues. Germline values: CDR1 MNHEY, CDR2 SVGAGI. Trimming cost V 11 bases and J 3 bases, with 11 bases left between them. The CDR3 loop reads CAGKGDYNEQFF. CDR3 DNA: TGTGCCGGTAAGGGGGACTACAATGAGCAGTTCTTC.

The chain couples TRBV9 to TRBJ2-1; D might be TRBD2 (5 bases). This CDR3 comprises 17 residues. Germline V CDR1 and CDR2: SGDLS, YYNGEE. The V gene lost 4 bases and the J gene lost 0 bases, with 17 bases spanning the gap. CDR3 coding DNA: TGTGCCAGCAGCATCTACCCCCAGCGGAGCTCCTACAATGAGCAGTTCTTC. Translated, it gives CASSIYPQRSSYNEQFF.

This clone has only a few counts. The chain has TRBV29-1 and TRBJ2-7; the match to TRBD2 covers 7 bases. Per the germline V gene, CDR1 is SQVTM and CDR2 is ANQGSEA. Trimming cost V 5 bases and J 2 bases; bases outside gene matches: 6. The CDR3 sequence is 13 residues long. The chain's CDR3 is CSVLGGRAYEQYF. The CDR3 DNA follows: TGCAGCGTTCTCGGAGGGAGGGCCTACGAGCAGTACTTC.

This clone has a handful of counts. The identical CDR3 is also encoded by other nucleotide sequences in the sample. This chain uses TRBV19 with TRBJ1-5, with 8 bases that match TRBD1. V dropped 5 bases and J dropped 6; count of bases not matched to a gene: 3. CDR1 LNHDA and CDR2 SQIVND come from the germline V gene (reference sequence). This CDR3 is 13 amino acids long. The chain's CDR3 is CASSGDRSQPQHF. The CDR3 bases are TGTGCCAGTAGTGGGGACAGGAGTCAGCCCCAGCATTTT.

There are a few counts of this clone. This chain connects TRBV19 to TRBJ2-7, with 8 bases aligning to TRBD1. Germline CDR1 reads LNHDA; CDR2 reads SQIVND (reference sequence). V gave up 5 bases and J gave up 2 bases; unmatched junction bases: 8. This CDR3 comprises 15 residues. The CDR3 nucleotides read TGTGCCAGTAGTCCACCAGGGGGCGATGCCTACGAGCAGTACTTC. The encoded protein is CASSPPGGDAYEQYF.

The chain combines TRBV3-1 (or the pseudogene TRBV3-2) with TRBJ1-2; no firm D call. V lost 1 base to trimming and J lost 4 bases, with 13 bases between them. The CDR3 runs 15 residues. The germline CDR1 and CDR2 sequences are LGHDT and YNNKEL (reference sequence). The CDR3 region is CASSQVATKSYGYTF. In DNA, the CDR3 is TGTGCCAGCAGCCAAGTGGCGACAAAAAGCTATGGCTACACCTTC.

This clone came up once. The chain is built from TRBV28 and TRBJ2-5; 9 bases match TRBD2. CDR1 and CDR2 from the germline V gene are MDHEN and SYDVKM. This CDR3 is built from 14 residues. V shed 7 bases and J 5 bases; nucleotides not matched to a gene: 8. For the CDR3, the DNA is TGTGCCAGCATACCGGGACTAGCCGGGGAGACCCAGTACTTC. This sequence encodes CASIPGLAGETQYF.

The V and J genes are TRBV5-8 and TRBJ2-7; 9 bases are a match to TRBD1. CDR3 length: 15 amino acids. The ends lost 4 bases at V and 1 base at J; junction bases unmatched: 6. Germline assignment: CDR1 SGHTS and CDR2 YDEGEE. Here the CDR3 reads CASSRPGQGSYEQYF. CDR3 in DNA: TGTGCCAGCAGCCGCCCGGGACAGGGTTCCTACGAGCAGTACTTC.

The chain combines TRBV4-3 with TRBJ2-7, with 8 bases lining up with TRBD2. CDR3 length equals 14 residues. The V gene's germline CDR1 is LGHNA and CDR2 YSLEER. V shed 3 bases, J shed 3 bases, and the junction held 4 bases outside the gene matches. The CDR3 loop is CASSHQRGSYEQYF. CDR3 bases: TGCGCCAGCAGCCACCAGCGGGGGAGCTACGAGCAGTACTTC.

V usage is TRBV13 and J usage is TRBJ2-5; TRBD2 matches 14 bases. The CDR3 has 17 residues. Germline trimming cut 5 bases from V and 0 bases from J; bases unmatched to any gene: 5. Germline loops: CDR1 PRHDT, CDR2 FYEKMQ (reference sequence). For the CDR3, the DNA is TGTGCCAGCAGCCCTAGACTAGCGGGGGGGTACCAAGAGACCCAGTACTTC. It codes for CASSPRLAGGYQETQYF. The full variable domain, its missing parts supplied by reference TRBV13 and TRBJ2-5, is AAGVIQSPRHLIKEKRETATLKCYPIPRHDTVYWYQQGPGQDPQFLISFYEKMQSDKGSIPDRFSAQQFSDYHSELNMSSLELGDSALYFCASSPRLAGGYQETQYFGPGTRLLVL.

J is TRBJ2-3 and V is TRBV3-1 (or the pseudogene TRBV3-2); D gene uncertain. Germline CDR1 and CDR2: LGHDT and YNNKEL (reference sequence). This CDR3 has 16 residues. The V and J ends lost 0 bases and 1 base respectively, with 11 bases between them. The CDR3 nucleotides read TGTGCCAGCAGCCAAGATGGCGGCGGTGGCACAGATACGCAGTATTTT. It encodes CASSQDGGGGTDTQYF.

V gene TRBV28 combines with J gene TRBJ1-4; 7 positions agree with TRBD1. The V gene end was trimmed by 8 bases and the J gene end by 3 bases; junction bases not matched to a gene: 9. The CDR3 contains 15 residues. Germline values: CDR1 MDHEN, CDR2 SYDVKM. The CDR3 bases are TGTGCCAGCTCCATAGGGGGCTCAGCTAATGAAAAACTGTTTTTT. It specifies CASSIGGSANEKLFF.

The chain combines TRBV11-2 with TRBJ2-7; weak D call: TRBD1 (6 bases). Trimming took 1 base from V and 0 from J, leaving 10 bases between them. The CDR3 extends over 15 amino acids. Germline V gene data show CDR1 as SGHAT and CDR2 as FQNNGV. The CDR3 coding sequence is TGTGCCAGCAGCTTAGGGGGGACATTCTCCTACGAGCAGTACTTC. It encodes CASSLGGTFSYEQYF.

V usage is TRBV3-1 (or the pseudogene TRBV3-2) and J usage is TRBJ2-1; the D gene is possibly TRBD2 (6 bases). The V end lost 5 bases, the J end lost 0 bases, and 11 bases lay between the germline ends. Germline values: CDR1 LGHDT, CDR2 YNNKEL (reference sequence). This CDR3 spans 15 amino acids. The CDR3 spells CASSLAVSSYNEQFF. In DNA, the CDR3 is TGTGCCAGCAGCTTAGCGGTCAGCTCCTACAATGAGCAGTTCTTC.

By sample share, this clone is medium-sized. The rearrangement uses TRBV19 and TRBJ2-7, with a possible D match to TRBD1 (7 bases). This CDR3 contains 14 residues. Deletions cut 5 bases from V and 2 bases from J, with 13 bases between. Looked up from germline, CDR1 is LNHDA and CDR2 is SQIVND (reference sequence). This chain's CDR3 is CASSGGTEPYEQYF. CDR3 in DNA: TGTGCCAGTAGTGGGGGGACAGAGCCCTACGAGCAGTACTTC.